Presented here are 5 T cell receptor beta chains from one specimen sequenced in a study of blood T cells in healthy people across ages. A second PCR, run for about 6 to 11 cycles, used a sample-barcoded 5' primer plus a J-beta primer mix. TCRdb fed the 5' RACE reads into MiXCR, producing one record per CDR3 protein. The profile shows 1.6 million or so distinct CDR3 sequences, about 31% of them singletons. Specimen: blood. These receptors all come from a woman in her 30s in good health.

There are a few counts of this clonotype. This CDR3 is CSVDQSPRRPVMDEQFF. CDR3 DNA sequence: TGCAGCGTTGACCAGTCGCCCCGGCGGCCGGTTATGGATGAGCAGTTCTTC. J is TRBJ2-1 and V is TRBV29-1; D not certain. The CDR3 spans 17 residues. Looked up from germline, CDR1 is SQVTM and CDR2 is ANQGSEA. With 3 bases removed from V and 8 bases from J, the gap between germline ends came to 26 bases.

This clonotype turned up a few times. V gene TRBV4-1 combines with J gene TRBJ2-5, with 9 bases fitting TRBD2. This CDR3 has 14 residues. Germline V gene lookup returns CDR1 MGHRA and CDR2 YSYEKL. J gave up 7 bases and V 0 bases, and 3 bases lay outside the gene matches. The CDR3 DNA follows: TGCGCCAGCAGCCAAGATTTACTAGCGGGGACCCAGTACTTC. Protein sequence: CASSQDLLAGTQYF.

The chain carries TRBV2 and TRBJ1-5; 7 nucleotides line up with TRBD1. Per the germline V gene, CDR1 is SNHLY and CDR2 is FYNNEI. The CDR3 runs 15 residues. V lost 7 bases and J lost 4; bases outside the gene matches: 10. The CDR3 nucleotides are TGTGCCAGCAACGATAACAGGGGTTCTAATCAGCCCCAGCATTTT. It translates to CASNDNRGSNQPQHF.

This clonotype was seen a handful of times. The chain couples TRBV7-6 to TRBJ1-1; no clear D. This CDR3 contains 15 residues. Germline assignment: CDR1 SGHVS and CDR2 FNYEAQ. With 5 bases removed from V and 1 base from J, the gap between germline ends came to 14 bases. CDR3 DNA sequence: TGTGCCAGCAGCGCACGGTACGGTAAGAACACTGAAGCTTTCTTT. It translates to CASSARYGKNTEAFF.

V usage is TRBV7-2 and J usage is TRBJ1-6; weak D call: TRBD1 (6 bases). The CDR3 covers 17 residues. Germline loops: CDR1 SGHTA, CDR2 FQGNSA. Between the trimmed V and J ends, which lost 6 bases and 9 bases, there was a span of 24 bases. The CDR3 reads CASRTQTEGGVGSPLHF. The CDR3 nucleotides read TGTGCCAGCAGGACACAAACCGAGGGGGGGGTCGGTTCACCCCTCCACTTT.